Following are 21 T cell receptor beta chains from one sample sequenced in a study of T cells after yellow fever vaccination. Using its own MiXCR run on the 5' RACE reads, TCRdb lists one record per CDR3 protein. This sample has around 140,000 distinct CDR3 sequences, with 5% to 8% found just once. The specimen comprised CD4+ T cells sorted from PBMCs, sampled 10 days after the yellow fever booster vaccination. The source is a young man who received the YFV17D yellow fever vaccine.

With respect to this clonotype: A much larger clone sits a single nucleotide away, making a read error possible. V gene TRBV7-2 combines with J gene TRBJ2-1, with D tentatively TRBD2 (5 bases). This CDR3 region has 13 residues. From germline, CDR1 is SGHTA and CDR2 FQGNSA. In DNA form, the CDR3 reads TGTGCCAACAGCTTAGGGAGTTCAGATGAGCAGTTCTTC. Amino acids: CANSLGSSDEQFF.

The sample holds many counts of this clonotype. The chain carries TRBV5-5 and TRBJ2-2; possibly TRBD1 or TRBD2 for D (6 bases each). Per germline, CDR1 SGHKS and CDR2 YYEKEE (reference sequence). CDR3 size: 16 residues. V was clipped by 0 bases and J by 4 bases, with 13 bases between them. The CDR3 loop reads CASSLEGGSGTGELFF. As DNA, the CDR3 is TGTGCCAGCAGCTTGGAGGGGGGCTCGGGCACCGGGGAGCTGTTTTTT.

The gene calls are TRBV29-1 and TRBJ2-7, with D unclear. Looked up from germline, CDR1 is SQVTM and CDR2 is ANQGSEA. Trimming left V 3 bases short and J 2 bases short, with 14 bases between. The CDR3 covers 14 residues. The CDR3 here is CSVEWAGDPYEQYF. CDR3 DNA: TGCAGCGTTGAGTGGGCCGGAGATCCCTACGAGCAGTACTTC.

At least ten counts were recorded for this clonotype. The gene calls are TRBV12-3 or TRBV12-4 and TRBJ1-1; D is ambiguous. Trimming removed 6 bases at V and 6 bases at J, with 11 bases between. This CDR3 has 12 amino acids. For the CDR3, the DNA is TGTGCCAGCAGAGGCGCCGGCTCTGAAGCTTTCTTT. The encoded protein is CASRGAGSEAFF.

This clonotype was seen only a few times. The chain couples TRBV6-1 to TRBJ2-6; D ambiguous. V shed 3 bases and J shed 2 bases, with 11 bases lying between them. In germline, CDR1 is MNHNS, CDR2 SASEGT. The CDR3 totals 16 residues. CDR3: CASSDGSSAGANVLTF. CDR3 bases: TGTGCCAGCAGTGACGGTAGTAGTGCTGGGGCCAACGTCCTGACTTTC.

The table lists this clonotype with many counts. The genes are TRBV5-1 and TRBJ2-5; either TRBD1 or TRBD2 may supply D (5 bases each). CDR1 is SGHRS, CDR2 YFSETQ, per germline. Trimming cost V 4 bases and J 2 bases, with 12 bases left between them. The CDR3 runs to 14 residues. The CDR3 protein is CASSGTGPQETQYF. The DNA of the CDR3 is TGCGCCAGCAGCGGGACGGGCCCGCAAGAGACCCAGTACTTC.

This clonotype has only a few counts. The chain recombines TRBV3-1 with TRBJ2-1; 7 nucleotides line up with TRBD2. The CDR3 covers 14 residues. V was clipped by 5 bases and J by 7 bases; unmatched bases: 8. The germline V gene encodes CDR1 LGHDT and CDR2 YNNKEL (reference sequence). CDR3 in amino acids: CASSIGREGNEQFF. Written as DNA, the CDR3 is TGTGCCAGCAGCATTGGTAGGGAGGGAAATGAGCAGTTCTTC.

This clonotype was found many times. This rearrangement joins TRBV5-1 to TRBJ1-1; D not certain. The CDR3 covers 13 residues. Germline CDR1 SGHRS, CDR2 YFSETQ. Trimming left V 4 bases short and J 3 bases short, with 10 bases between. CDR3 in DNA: TGCGCCAGCAGCGGAACTGTGGACACTGAAGCTTTCTTT. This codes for CASSGTVDTEAFF.

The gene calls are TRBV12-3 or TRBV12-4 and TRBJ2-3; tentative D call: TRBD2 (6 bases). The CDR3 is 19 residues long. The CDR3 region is CTFSLASRGLTRVGDTQYF. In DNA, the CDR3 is TGTACCTTCAGTTTAGCGAGTCGGGGACTCACACGTGTGGGAGATACGCAGTATTTT.

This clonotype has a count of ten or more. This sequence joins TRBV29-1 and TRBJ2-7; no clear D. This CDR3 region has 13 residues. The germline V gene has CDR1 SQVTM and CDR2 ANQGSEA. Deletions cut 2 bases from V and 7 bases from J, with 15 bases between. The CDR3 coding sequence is TGCAGCGTTGAAATGGACCTATTCGGGGAGCAGTACTTC. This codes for CSVEMDLFGEQYF.

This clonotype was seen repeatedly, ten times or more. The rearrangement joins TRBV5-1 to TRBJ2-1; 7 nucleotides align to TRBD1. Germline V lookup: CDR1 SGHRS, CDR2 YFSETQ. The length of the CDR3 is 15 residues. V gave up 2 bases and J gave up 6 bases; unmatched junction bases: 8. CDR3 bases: TGCGCCAGCAGCTTAGAACAGGGGCAGGTCAATGAGCAGTTCTTC. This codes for CASSLEQGQVNEQFF.

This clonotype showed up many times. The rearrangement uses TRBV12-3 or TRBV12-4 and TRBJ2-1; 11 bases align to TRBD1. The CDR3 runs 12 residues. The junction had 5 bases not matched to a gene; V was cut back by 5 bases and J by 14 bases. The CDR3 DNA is TGTGCCAGCAGTGTGGACAGGGGGCGCGAGTTCTTC. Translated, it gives CASSVDRGREFF.

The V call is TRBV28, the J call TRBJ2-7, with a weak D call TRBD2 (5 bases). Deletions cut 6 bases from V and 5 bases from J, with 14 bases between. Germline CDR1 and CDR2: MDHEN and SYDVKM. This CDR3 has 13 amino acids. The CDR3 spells CASRRGQDHEQYF. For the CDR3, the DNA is TGTGCCAGCAGGCGAGGGCAGGACCACGAGCAGTACTTC.

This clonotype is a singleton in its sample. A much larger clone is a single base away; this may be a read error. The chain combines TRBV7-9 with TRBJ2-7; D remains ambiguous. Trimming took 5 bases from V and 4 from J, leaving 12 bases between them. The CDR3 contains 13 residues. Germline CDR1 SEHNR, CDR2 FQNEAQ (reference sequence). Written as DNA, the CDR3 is TGTGCCAGCAGCCCCCCCGGGTTGTACGAGCAGTACTTC. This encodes CASSPPGLYEQYF.

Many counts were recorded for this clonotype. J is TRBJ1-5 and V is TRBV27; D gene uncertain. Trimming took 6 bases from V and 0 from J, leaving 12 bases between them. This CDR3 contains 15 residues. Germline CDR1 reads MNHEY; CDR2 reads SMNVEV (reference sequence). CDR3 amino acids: CASSLGQNSNQPQHF. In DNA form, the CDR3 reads TGTGCCAGCAGCTTAGGGCAGAATAGCAATCAGCCCCAGCATTTT.

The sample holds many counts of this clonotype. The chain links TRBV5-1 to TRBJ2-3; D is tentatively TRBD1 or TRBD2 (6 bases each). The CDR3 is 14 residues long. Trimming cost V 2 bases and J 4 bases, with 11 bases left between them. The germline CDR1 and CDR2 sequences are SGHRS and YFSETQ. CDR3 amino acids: CASSLGGGPDTQYF. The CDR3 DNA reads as TGCGCCAGCAGCTTAGGGGGAGGACCAGATACGCAGTATTTT.

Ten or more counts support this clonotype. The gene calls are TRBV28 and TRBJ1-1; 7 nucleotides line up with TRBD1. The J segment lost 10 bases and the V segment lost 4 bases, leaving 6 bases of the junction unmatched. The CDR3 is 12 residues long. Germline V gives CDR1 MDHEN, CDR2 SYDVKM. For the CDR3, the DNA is TGTGCCAGCAGTTCCCCAGGGGGTGTAGCTTTCTTT. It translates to CASSSPGGVAFF.

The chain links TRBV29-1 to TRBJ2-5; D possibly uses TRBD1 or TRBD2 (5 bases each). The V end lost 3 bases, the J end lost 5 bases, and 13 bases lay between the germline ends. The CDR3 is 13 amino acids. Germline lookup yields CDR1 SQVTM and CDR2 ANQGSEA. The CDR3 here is CSVDLWGSETQYF. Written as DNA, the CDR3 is TGCAGCGTTGATCTATGGGGGTCGGAGACCCAGTACTTC.

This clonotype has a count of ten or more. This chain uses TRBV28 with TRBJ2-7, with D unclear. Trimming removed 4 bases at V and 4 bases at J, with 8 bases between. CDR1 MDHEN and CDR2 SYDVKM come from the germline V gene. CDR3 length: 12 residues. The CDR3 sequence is CASSSPPYEQYF. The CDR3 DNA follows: TGTGCCAGCAGTTCCCCCCCGTACGAGCAGTACTTC.

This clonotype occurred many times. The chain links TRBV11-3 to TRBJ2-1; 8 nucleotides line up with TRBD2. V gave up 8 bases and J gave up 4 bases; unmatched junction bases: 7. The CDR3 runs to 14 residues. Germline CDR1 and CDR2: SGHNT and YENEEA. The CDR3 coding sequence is TGTGCCAGCCCGAGCGGGAGATCTTACAATGAGCAGTTCTTC. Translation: CASPSGRSYNEQFF.

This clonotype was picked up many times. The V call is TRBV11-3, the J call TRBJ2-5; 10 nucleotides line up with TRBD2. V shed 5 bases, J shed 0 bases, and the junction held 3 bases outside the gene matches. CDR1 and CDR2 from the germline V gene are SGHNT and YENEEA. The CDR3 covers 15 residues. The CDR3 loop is CASSPTSGNQETQYF. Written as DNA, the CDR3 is TGTGCCAGCAGCCCTACTAGCGGGAACCAAGAGACCCAGTACTTC.